This TCR beta chain comes out of a study of blood T cell repertoires in COVID-19. The wider study: The United States, Italy and Spain were the sources of the acute and convalescent COVID-19 samples. PBMCs, B-cell-depleted T cells, or T cells were the source of the cDNA or gDNA that made up the material.

Trimming stripped 3 bases from V and 6 bases from J, with 13 bases between. Germline V gene lookup returns CDR1 MDHEN and CDR2 SYDVKM. The CDR3 consists of 14 residues. Sequencing used immunoSEQ multiplex PCR; TCRdb keeps in-frame clones, though not all of them. The repertoire holds about 200,000 clones, with approximately 83% as singletons. The sequenced sample consisted of peripheral blood. The clonotype comes from a middle-aged woman with active or convalescent COVID-19. This chain links TRBV28 with TRBJ2-3; D perhaps matches TRBD2 (5 bases). The CDR3 spells CASSLASPGDTQYF. In DNA, the CDR3 is TGTGCCAGCAGTTTGGCTAGCCCCGGGGATACGCAGTATTTT. Filled out from reference TRBV28 and TRBJ2-3, the complete variable domain reads DVKVTQSSRYLVKRTGEKVFLECVQDMDHENMFWYRQDPGLGLRLIYFSYDVKMKEKGDIPEGYSVSREKKERFSLILESASTNQTSMYLCASSLASPGDTQYFGPGTRLTVL.